The clone carrying this TCR beta chain was seen more than once but under ten times. Its antigen is not identified. A much more abundant neighbour one base away suggests this may be a read error. The record originates from a study of CD8+CD57+ T cells in acquired aplastic anemia. Study-level information: There were about 10.8 million reads, on average, for CD4+ cells from healthy donors. General study points: Patients shared twenty-nine CD8+ CDR3 sequences with controls.

There are 15 residues in the CDR3. CDR1 and CDR2 (germline): MNHNS, SASEGT. J lost 6 bases, V lost 6 bases, and 7 bases had no gene match. Genomic DNA, serving as template, underwent TCR beta VDJ and CDR3 profiling. In TCRdb, the reads were re-called with MiXCR into one record per CDR3 protein. Of around 190,000 distinct CDR3 sequences in the sample, around 60% were seen once. The material sequenced was sorted CD4+, CD8+, or CD8+CD57+ T cells (not recorded which) from PBMCs. V is TRBV6-1 and J is TRBJ2-2, with 10 bases lining up with TRBD1. This receptor was taken from a human donor in good health. The CDR3 is CASSDGTGEAGELFF. The CDR3 coding sequence is TGTGCCAGCAGCGACGGGACAGGGGAGGCCGGGGAGCTGTTTTTT.